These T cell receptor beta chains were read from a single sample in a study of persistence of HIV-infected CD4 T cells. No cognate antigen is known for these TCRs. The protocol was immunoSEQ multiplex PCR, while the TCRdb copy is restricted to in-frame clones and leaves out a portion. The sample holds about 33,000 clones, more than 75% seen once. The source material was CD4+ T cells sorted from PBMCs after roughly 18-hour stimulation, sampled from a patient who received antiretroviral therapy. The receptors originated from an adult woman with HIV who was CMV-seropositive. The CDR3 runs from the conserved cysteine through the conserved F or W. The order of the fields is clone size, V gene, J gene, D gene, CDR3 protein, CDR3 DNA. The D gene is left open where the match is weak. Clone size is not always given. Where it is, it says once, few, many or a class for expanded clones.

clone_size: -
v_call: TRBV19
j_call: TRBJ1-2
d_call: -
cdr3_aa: CASQSGQNYGYTF
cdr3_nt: TGTGCCAGTCAATCAGGACAGAACTATGGCTACACCTTC

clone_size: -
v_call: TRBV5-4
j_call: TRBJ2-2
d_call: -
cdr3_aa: CASSLATGTGELFF
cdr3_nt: TGTGCCAGCAGCTTGGCGACCGGCACCGGGGAGCTGTTTTTT

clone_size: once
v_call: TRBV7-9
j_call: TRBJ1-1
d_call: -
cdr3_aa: CASSILSGLHTEAFF
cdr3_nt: TGTGCCAGCAGCATTCTCTCAGGGCTTCACACTGAAGCTTTCTTT

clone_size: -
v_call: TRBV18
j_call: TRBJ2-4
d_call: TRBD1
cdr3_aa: CASSPQPAGTGLIQYF
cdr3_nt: TGTGCCAGCTCACCCCAACCTGCCGGGACAGGCCTAATTCAGTACTTC

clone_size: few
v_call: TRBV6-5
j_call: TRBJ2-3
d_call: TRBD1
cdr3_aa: CASSSRDRGSPDTQYF
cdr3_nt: TGTGCCAGCAGTTCTCGGGACAGGGGATCCCCAGATACGCAGTATTTT

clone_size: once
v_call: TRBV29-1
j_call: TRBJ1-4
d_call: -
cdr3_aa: CSARGRGDEKLFF
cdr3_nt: TGCAGCGCCCGGGGGAGGGGCGATGAAAAACTGTTTTTT

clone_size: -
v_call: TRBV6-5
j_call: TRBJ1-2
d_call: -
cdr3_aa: CASSYSEGYGYTF
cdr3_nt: TGTGCCAGCAGTTACTCGGAGGGATACGGCTACACCTTC

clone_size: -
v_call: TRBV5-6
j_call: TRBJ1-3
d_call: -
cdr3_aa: CASSTSVSTIYF
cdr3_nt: -

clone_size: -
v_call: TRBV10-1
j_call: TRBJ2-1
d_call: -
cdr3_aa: CASSDARKNEQFF
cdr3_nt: TGCGCCAGCAGTGATGCAAGGAAGAATGAGCAGTTCTTC

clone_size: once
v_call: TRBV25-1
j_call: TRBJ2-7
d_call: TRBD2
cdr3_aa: CASSASSGGRHRDEQYF
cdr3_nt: TGTGCCAGCAGTGCCTCCTCCGGGGGGAGGCATCGCGACGAGCAGTACTTC

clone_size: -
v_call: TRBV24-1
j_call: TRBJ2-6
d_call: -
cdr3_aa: CATSGGSSGANVLTF
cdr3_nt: TGTGCCACAAGTGGGGGGAGCTCTGGGGCCAACGTCCTGACTTTC

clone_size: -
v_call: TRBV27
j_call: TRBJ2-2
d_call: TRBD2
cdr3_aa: CASSSGTSPGELFF
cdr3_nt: TGTGCCAGCAGTTCCGGGACTAGCCCCGGGGAGCTGTTTTTT

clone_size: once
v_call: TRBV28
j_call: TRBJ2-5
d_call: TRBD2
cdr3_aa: CASRPTSGQETQYF
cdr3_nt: TGTGCCAGCAGGCCCACTAGCGGCCAAGAGACCCAGTACTTC

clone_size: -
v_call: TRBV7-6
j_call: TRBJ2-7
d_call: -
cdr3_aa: CASSQGGTSYEQYF
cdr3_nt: TGTGCCAGCAGCCAAGGGGGGACTTCCTACGAGCAGTACTTC

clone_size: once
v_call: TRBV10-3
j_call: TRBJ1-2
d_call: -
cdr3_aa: CAISDGGNYGYTF
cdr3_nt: TGTGCCATCAGTGACGGAGGGAACTATGGCTACACCTTC

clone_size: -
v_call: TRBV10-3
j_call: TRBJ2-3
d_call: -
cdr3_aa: CAISGRGDTQYF
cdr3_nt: TGTGCCATCAGTGGACGGGGGGATACGCAGTATTTT

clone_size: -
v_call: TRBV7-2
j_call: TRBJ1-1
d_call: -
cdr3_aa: CASSLVVDTEAFF
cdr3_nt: TGTGCCAGCAGCTTAGTGGTGGACACTGAAGCTTTCTTT

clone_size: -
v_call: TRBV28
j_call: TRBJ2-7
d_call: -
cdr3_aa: CASSFGPSPSYEQYF
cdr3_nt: TGTGCCAGCAGTTTCGGCCCGAGTCCATCGTACGAGCAGTACTTC

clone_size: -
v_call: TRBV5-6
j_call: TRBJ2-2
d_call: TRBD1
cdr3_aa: CASSYPTGDTGELFF
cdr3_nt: TGTGCCAGCAGCTACCCGACAGGGGACACCGGGGAGCTGTTTTTT

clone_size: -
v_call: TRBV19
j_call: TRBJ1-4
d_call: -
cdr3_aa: CASSIIAGGPNEKLFF
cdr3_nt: TGTGCCAGTAGTATCATCGCGGGGGGGCCTAATGAAAAACTGTTTTTT

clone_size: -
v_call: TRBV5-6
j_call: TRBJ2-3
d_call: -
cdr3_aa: CASSLILTSTDTQYF
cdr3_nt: TGTGCCAGCAGCTTAATTCTCACTAGCACAGATACGCAGTATTTT

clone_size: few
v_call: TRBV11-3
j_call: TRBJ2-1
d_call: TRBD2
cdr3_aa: CASSLAPGGYNEQFF
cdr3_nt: TGTGCCAGCAGCTTAGCCCCGGGAGGGTACAATGAGCAGTTCTTC

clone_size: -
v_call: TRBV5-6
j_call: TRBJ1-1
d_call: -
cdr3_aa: CASSLVLQNTEAFF
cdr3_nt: TGTGCCAGCAGCTTGGTTCTCCAAAACACTGAAGCTTTCTTT

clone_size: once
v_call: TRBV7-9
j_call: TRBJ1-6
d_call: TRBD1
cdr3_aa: CASILTGGDSPLHF
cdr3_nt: TGTGCCAGCATCCTGACAGGGGGCGATTCACCCCTCCACTTT

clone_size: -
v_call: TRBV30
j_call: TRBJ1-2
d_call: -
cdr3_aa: CAWSALQNYGYTF
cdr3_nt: TGTGCCTGGAGTGCGCTACAGAACTATGGCTACACCTTC

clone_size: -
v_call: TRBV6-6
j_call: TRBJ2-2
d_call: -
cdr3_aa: CASSFTGSVPGELFF
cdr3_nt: TGTGCCAGCAGTTTTACAGGGTCGGTTCCCGGGGAGCTGTTTTTT

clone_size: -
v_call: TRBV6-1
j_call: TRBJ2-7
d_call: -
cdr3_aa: CASSQSSYEQYF
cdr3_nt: TGTGCCAGCAGCCAGAGCTCCTACGAGCAGTACTTC

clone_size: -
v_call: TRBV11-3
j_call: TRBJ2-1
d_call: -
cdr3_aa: CASSLAGPSYNEQFF
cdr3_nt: TGTGCCAGCAGCTTAGCAGGGCCCTCCTACAATGAGCAGTTCTTC

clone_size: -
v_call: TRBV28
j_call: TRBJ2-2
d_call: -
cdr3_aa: CASSLTGWGRANTGELFF
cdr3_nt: TGTGCCAGCAGTTTGACGGGGTGGGGACGGGCGAACACCGGGGAGCTGTTTTTT

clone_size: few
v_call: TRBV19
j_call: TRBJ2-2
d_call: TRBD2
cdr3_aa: CASSGGTSGRGNTGELFF
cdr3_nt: TGTGCCAGTAGTGGGGGGACTAGCGGGAGAGGGAACACCGGGGAGCTGTTTTTT

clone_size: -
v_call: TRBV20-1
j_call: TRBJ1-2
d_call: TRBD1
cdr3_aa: CSASQGARGYGYTF
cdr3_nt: TGCAGTGCTAGTCAGGGGGCGCGGGGCTATGGCTACACCTTC

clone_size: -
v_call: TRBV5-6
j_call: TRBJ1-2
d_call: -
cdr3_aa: CASSSFTFGTRRDGYTF
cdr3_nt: TGTGCCAGCAGCTCCTTCACCTTTGGGACACGGCGAGATGGCTACACCTTC

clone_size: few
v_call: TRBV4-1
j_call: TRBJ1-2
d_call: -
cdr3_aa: CASSPWTPTNYGYTF
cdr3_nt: TGCGCCAGCAGCCCTTGGACACCTACTAACTATGGCTACACCTTC